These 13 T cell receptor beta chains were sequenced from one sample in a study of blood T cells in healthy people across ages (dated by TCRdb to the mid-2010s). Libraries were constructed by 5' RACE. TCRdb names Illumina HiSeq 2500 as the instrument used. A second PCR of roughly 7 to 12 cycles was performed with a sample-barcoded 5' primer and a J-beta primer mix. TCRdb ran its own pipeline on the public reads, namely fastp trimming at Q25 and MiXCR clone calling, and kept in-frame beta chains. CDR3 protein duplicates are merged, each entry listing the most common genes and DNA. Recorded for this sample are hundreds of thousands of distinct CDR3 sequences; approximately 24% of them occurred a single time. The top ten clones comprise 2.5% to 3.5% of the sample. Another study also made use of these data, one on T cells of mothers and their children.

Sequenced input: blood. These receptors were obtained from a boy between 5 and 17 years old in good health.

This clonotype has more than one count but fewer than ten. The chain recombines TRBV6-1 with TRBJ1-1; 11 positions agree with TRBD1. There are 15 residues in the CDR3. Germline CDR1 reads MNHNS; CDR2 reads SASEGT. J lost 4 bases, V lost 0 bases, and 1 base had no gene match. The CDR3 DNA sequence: TGTGCCAGCAGTGAAGCCGGGACAGGGGGCACTGAAGCTTTCTTT. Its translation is CASSEAGTGGTEAFF.

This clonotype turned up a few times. CDR3 coding DNA: TGTGCCAGCAGCGGGCGCAGGGGTGGGAGCTCTGGAAACACCATATATTTT. Amino acid sequence: CASSGRRGGSSGNTIYF. This sequence joins TRBV7-9 and TRBJ1-3, with D perhaps matching TRBD1 (6 bases). The ends were cut back, 5 bases at V and 0 bases at J, with 17 bases in the middle. The CDR3 loop spans 17 amino acids. Germline V lookup: CDR1 SEHNR, CDR2 FQNEAQ (reference sequence). The full variable domain, its missing parts supplied by reference TRBV7-9 and TRBJ1-3, is DTGVSQNPRHKITKRGQNVTFRCDPISEHNRLYWYRQTLGQGPEFLTYFQNEAQLEKSRLLSDRFSAERPKGSFSTLEIQRTEQGDSAMYLCASSGRRGGSSGNTIYFGEGSWLTVV.

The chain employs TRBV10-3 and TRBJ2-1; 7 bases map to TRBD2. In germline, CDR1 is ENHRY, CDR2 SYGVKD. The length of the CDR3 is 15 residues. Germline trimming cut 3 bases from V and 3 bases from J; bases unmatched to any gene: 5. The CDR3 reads CAISESREVYNEQFF. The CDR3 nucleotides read TGTGCCATCAGTGAAAGTCGGGAGGTCTACAATGAGCAGTTCTTC.

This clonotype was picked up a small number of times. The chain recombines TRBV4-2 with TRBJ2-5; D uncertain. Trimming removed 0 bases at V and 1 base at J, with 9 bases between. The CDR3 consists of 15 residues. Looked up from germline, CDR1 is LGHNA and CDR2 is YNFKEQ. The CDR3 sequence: CASSQERDRQETQYF. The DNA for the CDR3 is TGTGCCAGCAGCCAAGAGCGCGATCGCCAAGAGACCCAGTACTTC.

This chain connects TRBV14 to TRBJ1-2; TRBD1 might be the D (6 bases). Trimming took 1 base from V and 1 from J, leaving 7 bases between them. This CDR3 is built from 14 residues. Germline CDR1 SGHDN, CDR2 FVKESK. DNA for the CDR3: TGTGCCAGCAGCCAAGCCAGGGGTAACTATGGCTACACCTTC. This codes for CASSQARGNYGYTF.

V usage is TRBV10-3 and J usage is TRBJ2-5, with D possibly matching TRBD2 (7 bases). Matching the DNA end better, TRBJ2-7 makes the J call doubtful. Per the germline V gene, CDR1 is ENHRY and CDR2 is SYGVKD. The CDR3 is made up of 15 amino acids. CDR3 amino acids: CAISRRGGESYEQYF. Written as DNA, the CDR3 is TGTGCCATCAGTCGAAGGGGGGGCGAATCCTACGAGCAGTACTTC.

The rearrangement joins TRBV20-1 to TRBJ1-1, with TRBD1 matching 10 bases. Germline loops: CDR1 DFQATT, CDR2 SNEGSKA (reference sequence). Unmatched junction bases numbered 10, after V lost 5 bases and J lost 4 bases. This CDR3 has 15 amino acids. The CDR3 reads CSAFQTGGEGTEAFF. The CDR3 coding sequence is TGCAGTGCTTTCCAGACAGGGGGCGAGGGCACTGAAGCTTTCTTT.

CDR3 in DNA: TGTGCCAGCAGCCGGGACAGCAACACCTACGAGCAGTACTTC. This encodes CASSRDSNTYEQYF. The J gene is TRBJ2-7, the V gene TRBV7-9; 7 bases agree with TRBD1. This CDR3 is built from 14 residues. The J segment lost 2 bases and the V segment lost 5 bases, leaving 6 bases of the junction unmatched. Germline-derived CDR1 and CDR2 are SEHNR and FQNEAQ (reference sequence).

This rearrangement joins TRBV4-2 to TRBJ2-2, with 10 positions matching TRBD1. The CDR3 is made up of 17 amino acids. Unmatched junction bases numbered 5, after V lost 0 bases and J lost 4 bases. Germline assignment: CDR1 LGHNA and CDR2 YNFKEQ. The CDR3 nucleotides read TGTGCCAGCAGCCAAGACCGGGACAGGGGTTTCACCGGGGAGCTGTTTTTT. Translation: CASSQDRDRGFTGELFF.

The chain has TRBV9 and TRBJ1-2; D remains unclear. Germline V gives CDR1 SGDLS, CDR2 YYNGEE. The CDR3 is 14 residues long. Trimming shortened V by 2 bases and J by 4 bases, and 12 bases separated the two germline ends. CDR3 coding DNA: TGTGCCAGCAGCGTCGTCCCCGGCGGCTATGGCTACACCTTC. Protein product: CASSVVPGGYGYTF.

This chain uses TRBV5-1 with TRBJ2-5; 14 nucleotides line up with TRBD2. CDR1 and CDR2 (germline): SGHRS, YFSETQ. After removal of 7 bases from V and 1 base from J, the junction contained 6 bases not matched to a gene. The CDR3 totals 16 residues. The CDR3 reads CASGPGTSGGQETQYF. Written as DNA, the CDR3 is TGCGCCAGCGGCCCTGGGACTAGCGGGGGCCAAGAGACCCAGTACTTC.

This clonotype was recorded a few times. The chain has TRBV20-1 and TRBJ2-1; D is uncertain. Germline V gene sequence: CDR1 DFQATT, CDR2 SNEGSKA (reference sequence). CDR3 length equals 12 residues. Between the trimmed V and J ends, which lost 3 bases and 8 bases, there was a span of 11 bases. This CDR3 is CSASAAYDEQFF. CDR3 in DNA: TGCAGTGCTAGTGCAGCGTACGATGAGCAGTTCTTC.

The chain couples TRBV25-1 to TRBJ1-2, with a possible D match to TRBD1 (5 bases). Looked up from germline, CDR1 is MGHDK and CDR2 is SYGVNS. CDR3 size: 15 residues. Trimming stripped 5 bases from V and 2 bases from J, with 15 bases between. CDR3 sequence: CASSHLGAENYGYTF. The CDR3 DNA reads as TGTGCCAGCAGTCACCTAGGGGCTGAAAACTATGGCTACACCTTC.